This entry concerns a single T cell receptor beta chain. The sample comes from a study of T-cell reconstitution after alpha-beta-depleted transplantation in children. V lost 2 bases to trimming and J lost 7 bases, with 17 bases between them. The germline V gene has CDR1 GTSNPN and CDR2 SVGIG (reference sequence). The CDR3 has 14 amino acids. Library preparation (for TCRbeta) was performed with unique molecular identifiers. A single record per CDR3 protein comes from TCRdb applying MiXCR to the PCR reads. The table has about 480,000 distinct CDR3 sequences, 12% seen once. The sequencing here drew on PBMCs from the stem cell graft donor, taken from the stem cell graft. This chain joins TRBV30 and TRBJ1-1; unclear D gene. The TCR sequence derives from a human donor who donated a stem cell graft to a child with combined immunodeficiency. CDR3 residues: CAWSRLGIFGEAFF. The CDR3 DNA is TGTGCCTGGAGTCGACTCGGGATTTTCGGTGAAGCTTTCTTT.